This TCR beta chain was captured by sequencing in a study of cytomegalovirus exposure and HLA in healthy donors. Per germline, CDR1 SGHVS and CDR2 FNYEAQ. The CDR3 covers 14 residues. V lost 4 bases, J lost 4 bases, and 11 bases lay in between. Primers: 60 Vbeta forward and 13 Jbeta reverse. Repertoires were generated with immunoSEQ multiplex PCR, while TCRdb's copy carries only in-frame clones and drops some. Among about 160,000 clones listed, roughly four fifths were seen once. The TCR was taken from a woman under 30 in good health and CMV-seronegative. The sample was PBMCs. The J gene is TRBJ1-3, the V gene TRBV7-6; D is possibly TRBD1 (5 bases). The DNA of the CDR3 is TGTGCCAGCAGCTCCCCAGGGAAAGGAAACACCATATATTTT. This gives the protein CASSSPGKGNTIYF.